This T cell receptor (beta chain) is drawn from a study of shared clonotypes between healthy human individuals (dated by TCRdb to about 2020). Background for the entire study: Two women and a few men aged 18 to 49 years were included in the cohort. For each donor, CD4 naive and CD4 memory were each run on three plates, CD8 naive on two plates, and CD8 memory on one plate. Blood TCR repertoires of 5 or 6 healthy adults were deeply sequenced to estimate repertoire size and the extent of clonotype sharing between individuals. Libraries were prepared and TCR repertoires were sequenced by different laboratories using diverse techniques, in order to increase sequencing depth and limit assay-specific biases. Each donor's leukapheresis produced roughly between about 0.9 and 9.5 billion PBMCs. General conclusions and limits of the study: Naive subsets generally had larger estimated clonotype richness than memory subsets. The small number of donors limited the genetic and exposure-history diversity represented. Compared with non-shared clonotypes, the clonotypes found in all four sorted-subset donors had higher generation probabilities. Only blood was sampled, and tissue TCR repertoires likely differ from those in blood. When a handful of donors were compared, the shared fraction of clonotypes was about 5.2% for naive CD4, approximately 3.5% for naive CD8, roughly 2.5% for memory CD4, and roughly 0.4% for memory CD8. Pairwise subsampling indicated that sequencing depth was expected to affect the degree of clonotype sharing among donors. Incomplete sequencing was indicated by rarefaction of sorted-subset datasets, despite the large sequencing depth.

Note on this clone: This receptor's antigen is unknown. No much larger clone is present one base from it, and per-base qualities are unavailable. Different DNA sequences within this sample yield the same CDR3.

TCR CDR3 regions were amplified from genomic DNA by multiplex PCR using the deep immunoSEQ assay. Genomic DNA extracted from each cell subset was distributed evenly over all wells of several immunoSEQ 96-well plates, and each plate served as one replicate. For sorted subsets, each replicate PCR was loaded with approximately 190 ng genomic DNA, equivalent to about 30,000 T cell genomes. Purified libraries were quantified with a Qubit 3.0 fluorometer, sized on a Bioanalyzer 2100, and re-quantified with the KAPA Library Quantification kit. A separate single-read 150-cycle Illumina NextSeq 550 flow cell was used to sequence each immunoSEQ 96-well plate. The paper's data handling went like this. Because the immunoSEQ output included only junctional sequences and no quality scores, the filtering could not be the same as the filtering used for full-length reads. To assign V/J genes and CDR3, sequences were annotated using PyIR, a Python wrapper for IgBLAST v1.9, with IMGT germline references. Reads with weak V/J assignments (E-value above 1e-6), missing CDR3, stop codons, out-of-frame junctions, or ambiguous translated residues were removed. V3J clonotypes were defined as sequences sharing the same inferred V gene, J gene, and CDR3 amino acid sequence. The percentage overlap between two repertoires was calculated by dividing the number of shared unique clonotypes by the size of the smaller repertoire. Richness of each repertoire was evaluated using RTK rarefaction, the Chao1 estimator, and Recon v2.1 estimates of unobserved clonotypes. OLGA was used to compute generation probabilities for all TCRbeta clonotypes that the gDNA method yielded from a few donors. Not all clones reach the TCRdb copy of this immuneACCESS table, which keeps in-frame sequences only. Checked studies attribute under half of the gap to unresolved V genes and leave the rest unexplained. The V and J calls and the clone size are those of that table, but D and trimming were determined from the DNA. Within this sample are a few hundred thousand clones, with roughly 80% of them counted one time only. The ten biggest clones cover around 9.3% of the sample.

Looking up the germline V gene yields CDR1 SGHRS and CDR2 YFSETQ. The CDR3 spans 12 residues, from the cysteine through the phenylalanine. Just the 36-base CDR3 DNA is kept, in frame starting at base 1. V is cut by 4 bases and J by 0 bases, and the space between the germline ends is 4 bases. Donors were healthy HIV-negative adults with no recently reported acute infections or vaccinations. Every donor was a Caucasian adult residing in Nashville, Tennessee, USA. CD4+ T cells were enriched through magnetic negative selection, after which naive cells were positively selected on CD45RA and the remaining negative fraction served as the memory subset. After blood collection by leukapheresis, PBMCs were isolated using Ficoll-Histopaque density gradient centrifugation and then cryopreserved in the vapor phase of liquid nitrogen. Analytical flow cytometry was used to check the purity and quantity of each magnetically sorted T cell population. From each sorted fraction, genomic DNA was isolated and quantified by UV absorbance on a Nanodrop 2000c.

The chain couples TRBV5-1 to TRBJ2-5; no D gene can be assigned with confidence. The receptor comes from a man aged 25 to 40 in good health. Sequenced material: memory CD4+ T cells sorted from blood. This specimen's cell subset or site label, interpreted: CD45RA-negative fraction. The nucleotide sequence is TGCGCCAGCAGCGCTCACCAAGAGACCCAGTACTTC. The encoded protein is CASSAHQETQYF.